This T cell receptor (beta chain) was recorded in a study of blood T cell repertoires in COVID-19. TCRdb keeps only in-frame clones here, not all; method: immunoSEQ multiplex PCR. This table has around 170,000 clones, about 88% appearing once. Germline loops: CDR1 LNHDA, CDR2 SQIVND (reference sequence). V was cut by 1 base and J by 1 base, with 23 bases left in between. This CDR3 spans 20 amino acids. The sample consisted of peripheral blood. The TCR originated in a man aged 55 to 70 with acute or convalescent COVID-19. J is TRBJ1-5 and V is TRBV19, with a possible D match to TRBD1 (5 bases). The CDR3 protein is CASSIGNTGHLWGSNQPQHF. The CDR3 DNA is TGTGCCAGTAGTATAGGAAACACAGGCCACCTATGGGGAAGCAATCAGCCCCAGCATTTT. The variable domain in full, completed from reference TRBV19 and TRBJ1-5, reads DGGITQSPKYLFRKEGQNVTLSCEQNLNHDAMYWYRQDPGQGLRLIYYSQIVNDFQKGDIAEGYSVSREKKESFPLTVTSAQKNPTAFYLCASSIGNTGHLWGSNQPQHFGDGTRLSIL.